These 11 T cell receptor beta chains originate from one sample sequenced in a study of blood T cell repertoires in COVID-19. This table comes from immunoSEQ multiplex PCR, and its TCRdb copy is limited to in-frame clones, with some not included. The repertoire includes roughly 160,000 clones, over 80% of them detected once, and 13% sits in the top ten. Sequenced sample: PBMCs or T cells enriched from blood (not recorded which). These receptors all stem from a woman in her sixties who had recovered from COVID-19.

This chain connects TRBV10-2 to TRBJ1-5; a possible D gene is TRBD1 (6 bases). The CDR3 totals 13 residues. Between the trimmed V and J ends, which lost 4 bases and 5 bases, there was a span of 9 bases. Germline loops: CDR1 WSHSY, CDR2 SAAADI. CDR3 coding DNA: TGCGCCAGCAGTGTGGGGGGGCATCAGCCCCAGCATTTT. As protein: CASSVGGHQPQHF.

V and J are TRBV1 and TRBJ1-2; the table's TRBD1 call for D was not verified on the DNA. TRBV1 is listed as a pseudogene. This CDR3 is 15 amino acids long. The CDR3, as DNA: TGCACCAGCAGCCAAGGATTGACAGAGTTCTATGGCTACACCTTC. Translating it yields CTSSQGLTEFYGYTF.

The DNA of the CDR3 is TGCGCCAGCAGTGGGGTCTCAGGGGACAGGGTGGGCTCTGGAAACACCATATATTTT. The encoded protein is CASSGVSGDRVGSGNTIYF. The chain links TRBV4-1 to TRBJ1-3; 9 bases line up with TRBD1. Germline V lookup: CDR1 MGHRA, CDR2 YSYEKL. This CDR3 has 19 residues. The V gene end was trimmed by 6 bases and the J gene end by 0 bases; junction bases not matched to a gene: 15.

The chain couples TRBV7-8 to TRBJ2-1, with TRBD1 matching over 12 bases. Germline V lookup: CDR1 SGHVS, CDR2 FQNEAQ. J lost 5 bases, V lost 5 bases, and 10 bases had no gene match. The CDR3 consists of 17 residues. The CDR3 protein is CASSPGQGAVWNNEQFF. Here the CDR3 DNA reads TGTGCCAGCAGCCCGGGACAGGGGGCTGTATGGAACAATGAGCAGTTCTTC. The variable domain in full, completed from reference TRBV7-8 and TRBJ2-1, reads GAGVSQSPRYKVAKRGQDVALRCDPISGHVSLFWYQQALGQGPEFLTYFQNEAQLDKSGLPSDRFFAERPEGSVSTLKIQRTQQEDSAVYLCASSPGQGAVWNNEQFFGPGTRLTVL.

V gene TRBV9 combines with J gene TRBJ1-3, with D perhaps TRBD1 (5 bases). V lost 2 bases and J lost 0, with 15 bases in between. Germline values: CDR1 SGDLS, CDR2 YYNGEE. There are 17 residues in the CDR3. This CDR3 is CASSVGFGGSSGNTIYF. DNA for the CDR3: TGTGCCAGCAGCGTGGGTTTCGGGGGGAGCTCTGGAAACACCATATATTTT.

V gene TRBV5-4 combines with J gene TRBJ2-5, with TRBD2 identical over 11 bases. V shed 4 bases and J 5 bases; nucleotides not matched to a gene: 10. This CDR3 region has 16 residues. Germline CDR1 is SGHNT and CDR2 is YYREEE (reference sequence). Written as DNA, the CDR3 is TGTGCCAGCAGCCTCGAACTAGCGGGAGTTGCGGAGACCCAGTACTTC. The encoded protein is CASSLELAGVAETQYF. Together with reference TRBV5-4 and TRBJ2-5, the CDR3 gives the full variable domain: ETGVTQSPTHLIKTRGQQVTLRCSSQSGHNTVSWYQQALGQGPQFIFQYYREEENGRGNFPPRFSGLQFPNYSSELNVNALELDDSALYLCASSLELAGVAETQYFGPGTRLLVL.

DNA for the CDR3: TGCGCCAGCAGCGGAGGGAACACCATATATTTT. This translates into CASSGGNTIYF. The chain uses TRBV5-1 and TRBJ1-3; D unresolved. CDR1 and CDR2 (germline): SGHRS, YFSETQ. The V gene lost 4 bases and the J gene lost 7 bases, with 6 bases spanning the gap. The CDR3 consists of 11 residues.

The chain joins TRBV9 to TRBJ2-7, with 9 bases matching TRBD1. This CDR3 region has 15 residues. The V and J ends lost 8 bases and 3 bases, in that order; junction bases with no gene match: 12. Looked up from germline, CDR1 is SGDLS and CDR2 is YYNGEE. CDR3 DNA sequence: TGTGCCAGTTCACGTGGGGGACAGGGCTTCTACGAGCAGTACTTC. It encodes CASSRGGQGFYEQYF.

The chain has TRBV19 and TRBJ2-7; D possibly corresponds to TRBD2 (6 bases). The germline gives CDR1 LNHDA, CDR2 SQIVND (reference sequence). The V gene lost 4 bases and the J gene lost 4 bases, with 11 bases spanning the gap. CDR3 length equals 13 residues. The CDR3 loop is CASSTGRGYEQYF. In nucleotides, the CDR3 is TGTGCCAGTAGTACAGGACGGGGGTACGAGCAGTACTTC.

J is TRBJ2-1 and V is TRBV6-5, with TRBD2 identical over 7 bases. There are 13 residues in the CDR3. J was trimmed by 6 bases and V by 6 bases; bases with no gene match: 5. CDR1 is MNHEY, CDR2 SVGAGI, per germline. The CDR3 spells CASSPLAINEQFF. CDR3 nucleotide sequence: TGTGCCAGCAGCCCACTAGCGATCAATGAGCAGTTCTTC.

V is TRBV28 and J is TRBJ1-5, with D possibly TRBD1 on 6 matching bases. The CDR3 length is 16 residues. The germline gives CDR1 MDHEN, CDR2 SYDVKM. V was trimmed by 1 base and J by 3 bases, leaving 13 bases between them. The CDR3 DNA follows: TGTGCCAGCAGTTTATTGAGGGGACAACTCAATCAGCCCCAGCATTTT. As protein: CASSLLRGQLNQPQHF.